Listed below are T cell receptor beta chains from one sample, sequenced in a study of cytomegalovirus exposure and HLA in healthy donors. TCRdb's copy holds only in-frame clones and misses some; the assay was immunoSEQ multiplex PCR. Of about 200,000 clones listed, about 70% are singletons. The material sequenced was PBMCs. These receptors originate from a young woman in good health and CMV-seronegative. CDR3s include the opening cysteine and the closing phenylalanine or tryptophan. A D gene is named only where the DNA matches it firmly. Size is stated for part of the rows, as once, few or many counts, or as a class when the clone is expanded.

v_gene	abundance	j_gene	d_gene	CDR3nt	CDR3aa
TRBV5-8	-	TRBJ2-7	TRBD1	TGTGCCAGCAGCAACAGGGGAACCTACGAGCAGTACTTC	CASSNRGTYEQYF
TRBV2	-	TRBJ2-2	TRBD2	TGTGCCAGCAGAAGCGAAAGCGGGGGGAACACCGGGGAGCTGTTTTTT	CASRSESGGNTGELFF
TRBV6-1	-	TRBJ2-2	TRBD2	TGTGCCAGCAGTGGACTAGCGCATCCTCGGAGCACCGGGGAGCTGTTTTTT	CASSGLAHPRSTGELFF
TRBV11-2	-	TRBJ1-1	-	TGTGCCAGCAGCTTAGCATTCCTGAACACTGAAGCTTTCTTT	CASSLAFLNTEAFF
TRBV5-1	-	TRBJ2-3	TRBD2	TGCGCCAGCAGCTACGCCGGGACTAGCGGGGGGGCCGGTGATACGCAGTATTTT	CASSYAGTSGGAGDTQYF
TRBV7-3	-	TRBJ2-1	TRBD2	TGTGCCAGCACCCCGGGCTCGGGACTAGCGGGGTACAATGAGCAGTTCTTC	CASTPGSGLAGYNEQFF
TRBV27	-	TRBJ1-6	-	TGTGCGACGGGGAGCTCCTATAATTCACCCCTCCACTTT	CATGSSYNSPLHF
TRBV10-1	-	TRBJ2-3	-	TGCGCCAGCAGTGGTGGGTGGTTGGGCGGGGCTTTCACAGATACGCAGTATTTT	CASSGGWLGGAFTDTQYF
TRBV5-1	-	TRBJ2-1	TRBD2	TGCGCCAGCAGCCCGCTAGCGGGGGGCCACAATGAGCAGTTCTTC	CASSPLAGGHNEQFF
TRBV19	-	TRBJ2-2	-	TGTGCCAGTAGTATAACGGGGAACACCGGGGAGCTGTTTTTT	CASSITGNTGELFF
TRBV5-1	-	TRBJ1-1	-	TGCGCCAGCAGCTGGACCCCCGGGAGAAACACTGAAGCTTTCTTT	CASSWTPGRNTEAFF
TRBV11-2	few	TRBJ1-1	-	TGTGCCAGCAGCCTCAGTAACACTGAAGCTTTCTTT	CASSLSNTEAFF
TRBV7-3	-	TRBJ2-7	-	TGTGCCAGCAGCTTAAACCCCACGACAGCTCCCTACGAGCAGTACTTC	CASSLNPTTAPYEQYF
TRBV15	-	TRBJ2-7	-	TGTGCCACCAGCCGCAGATTCCAGGGCGACGAGCAGTACTTC	CATSRRFQGDEQYF
TRBV18	-	TRBJ1-5	-	TGTGCCAGCTCACCACAGTCGGATCAGCCCCAGCATTTT	CASSPQSDQPQHF
TRBV4-1	-	TRBJ2-7	-	TGCGCCAGCAGCCAAGATAGGGCAGGGGCCACCTACGAGCAGTACTTC	CASSQDRAGATYEQYF
TRBV2	-	TRBJ1-1	TRBD1	TGTGCCAGTAAGACAGGGCTGAACACTGAAGCTTTCTTT	CASKTGLNTEAFF
TRBV2	-	TRBJ2-1	-	TGTGCCAGCAGTTCCCCAGGTGGGAGCTCCTACAATGAGCAGTTCTTC	CASSSPGGSSYNEQFF
TRBV30	-	TRBJ2-2	-	TGTGCCTGGGCAAAGGGGGGGTTACGCACCGGGGAGCTGTTTTTT	CAWAKGGLRTGELFF
TRBV5-6	few	TRBJ1-2	-	TGTGCCAGCGGCTTCAACCGGGGCTACACCTTC	CASGFNRGYTF
TRBV7-9	-	TRBJ1-2	TRBD1	TGTGCCAGCAGCCCGACAGGGTTCAGCGGCTACACCTTC	CASSPTGFSGYTF
TRBV4-2	few	TRBJ1-5	TRBD1	TGTGCCAGCAGCCAAGATATCCCAGGGGGAAGGAATCAGCCCCAGCATTTT	CASSQDIPGGRNQPQHF
TRBV5-4	-	TRBJ1-5	-	TGTGCCAGCAGCTTCAAATCACAGGGATCTCATCAGCCCCAGCATTTT	CASSFKSQGSHQPQHF
TRBV15	-	TRBJ1-5	-	TGTGCCACCAGCAGAGGACCGGGACTCATCGAGGAGCAGCCCCAGCATTTT	CATSRGPGLIEEQPQHF
TRBV7-9	once	TRBJ1-4	-	TGTGCCAGCTCTGTAGGGGTGGAAAATGAAAAACTGTTTTTT	CASSVGVENEKLFF
TRBV6-5	-	TRBJ1-2	-	TGTGCCAGCAGTTACTCGGGTTTCCGGAGCTATGGCTACACCTTC	CASSYSGFRSYGYTF
TRBV11-2	-	TRBJ2-1	TRBD2	TGTGCCAGCAGCGCCGGGGTAGCGGGAGCGGATGAGCAGTTCTTC	CASSAGVAGADEQFF
TRBV19	-	TRBJ2-1	TRBD2	TGTGCCAGCGGGACTAGAGCCCTTTTACGGAATGAGCAGTTCTTC	CASGTRALLRNEQFF
TRBV7-8	-	TRBJ2-5	TRBD2	TGTGCCAGCAGCTCGCCGGGACTAGCGGGAGTTGGGGAGACCCAGTACTTC	CASSSPGLAGVGETQYF
TRBV4-1	-	TRBJ2-7	TRBD1	TGCGCCAGCAGCCAAGATATGGGGACAGGGACCACCTACGAGCAGTACTTC	CASSQDMGTGTTYEQYF
TRBV27	-	TRBJ2-7	TRBD2	TGTGCCAGCAGTTCCTACACCGGGACTAGCGGGAAATCTGGCGAGCAGTACTTC	CASSSYTGTSGKSGEQYF
TRBV10-3	-	TRBJ2-7	-	TGTGCCATCAGTGAAGGGGATGGGCCAGGCCAAGTTTTC	CAISEGDGPGQVF
TRBV12-5	-	TRBJ1-2	-	TGTGCTAGTGGTTCGCTCCCCCCCGCAGGGTGGGGCTATGGCTACACCTTC	CASGSLPPAGWGYGYTF
TRBV5-1	-	TRBJ2-2	-	TGCGCCAGCAGCTTGGTAGTAACCGGGGAGCTGTTTTTT	CASSLVVTGELFF
TRBV6-1	-	TRBJ1-3	-	TGTGCCAGCAGTTTTGGAGTATCTGGAAACACCATATATTTT	CASSFGVSGNTIYF
TRBV7-9	-	TRBJ1-1	TRBD1	TGTGCCAGCAGCTTAGCTCCGGGACAGCCGAACACTGAAGCTTTCTTT	CASSLAPGQPNTEAFF
TRBV18	-	TRBJ2-7	-	TGTGCCAGCTCATTTAAAGTTACATACACCTACGAGCAGTACTTC	CASSFKVTYTYEQYF
TRBV10-2	-	TRBJ2-5	TRBD2	TGCGCCAGCAGTGGGGGTGGGGGGGAAGAGACCCAGTACTTC	CASSGGGGEETQYF
TRBV7-8	few	TRBJ2-2	-	TGTGCCAGCAGCGTTGGGTTTGAGGGGCTGTTTTTT	CASSVGFEGLFF
TRBV10-1	-	TRBJ2-1	TRBD2	TGCGCCAGCAGTGAGAGGCGGGGGGGAAACCATGAGCAGTTCTTC	CASSERRGGNHEQFF
TRBV7-8	-	TRBJ2-5	-	TGTGCCAGCAGCCTCACCGGGGGAGCGACGGGGCAAGAGACCCAGTACTTC	CASSLTGGATGQETQYF
TRBV9	-	TRBJ2-3	-	TGTGCCAGCAGCGTAGCTGGGGGGGCTTACACAGATACGCAGTATTTT	CASSVAGGAYTDTQYF
TRBV29-1	-	TRBJ2-5	TRBD2	TGCAGCGTTGAAGAAGGACTAGCGGGGGGAGAGACCCAGTACTTC	CSVEEGLAGGETQYF
TRBV25-1	-	TRBJ1-1	TRBD1	TGTGCCAGCAGTGACCCCACAGGGGGCGCCCGGGAAGCTTTCTTT	CASSDPTGGAREAFF
TRBV7-9	once	TRBJ2-5	-	TGTGCCAGCAGCCTATCGACAGGACAAGAGACCCAGTACTTC	CASSLSTGQETQYF